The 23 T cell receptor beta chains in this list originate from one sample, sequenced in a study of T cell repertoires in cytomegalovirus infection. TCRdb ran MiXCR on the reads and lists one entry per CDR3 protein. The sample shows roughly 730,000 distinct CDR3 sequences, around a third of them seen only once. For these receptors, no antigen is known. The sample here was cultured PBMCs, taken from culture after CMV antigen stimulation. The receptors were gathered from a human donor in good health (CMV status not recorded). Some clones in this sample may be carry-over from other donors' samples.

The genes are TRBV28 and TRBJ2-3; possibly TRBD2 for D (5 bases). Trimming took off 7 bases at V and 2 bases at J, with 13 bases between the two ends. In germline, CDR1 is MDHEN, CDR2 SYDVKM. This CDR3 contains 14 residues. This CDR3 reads CASNLGLYTDTQYF. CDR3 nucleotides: TGTGCCAGCAACTTAGGACTCTACACAGATACGCAGTATTTT.

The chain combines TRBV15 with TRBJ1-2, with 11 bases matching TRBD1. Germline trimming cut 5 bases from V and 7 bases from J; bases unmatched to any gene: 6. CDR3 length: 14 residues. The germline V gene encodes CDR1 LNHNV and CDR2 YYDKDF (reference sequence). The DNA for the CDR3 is TGTGCCACCAGCGGACAGGGGGCCTTTGGTGGCTACACCTTC. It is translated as CATSGQGAFGGYTF.

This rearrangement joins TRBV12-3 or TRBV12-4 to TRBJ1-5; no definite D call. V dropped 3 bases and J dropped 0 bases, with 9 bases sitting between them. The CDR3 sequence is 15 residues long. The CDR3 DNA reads TGTGCCAGCAGTTTCTCCCAGTTTAGCAATCAGCCCCAGCATTTT. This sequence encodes CASSFSQFSNQPQHF.

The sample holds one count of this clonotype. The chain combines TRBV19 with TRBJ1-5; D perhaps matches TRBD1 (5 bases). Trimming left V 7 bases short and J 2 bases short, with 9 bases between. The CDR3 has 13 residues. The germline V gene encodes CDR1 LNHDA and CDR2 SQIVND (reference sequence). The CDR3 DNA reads TGTGCCAGTAACACAGGTCGCAATCAGCCCCAGCATTTT. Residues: CASNTGRNQPQHF.

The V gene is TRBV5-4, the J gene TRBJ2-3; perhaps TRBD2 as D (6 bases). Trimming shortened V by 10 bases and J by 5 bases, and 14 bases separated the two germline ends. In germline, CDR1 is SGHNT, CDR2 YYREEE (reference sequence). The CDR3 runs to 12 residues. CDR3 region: CAGASEGDTQYF. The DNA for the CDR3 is TGTGCCGGCGCTAGCGAAGGAGATACGCAGTATTTT.

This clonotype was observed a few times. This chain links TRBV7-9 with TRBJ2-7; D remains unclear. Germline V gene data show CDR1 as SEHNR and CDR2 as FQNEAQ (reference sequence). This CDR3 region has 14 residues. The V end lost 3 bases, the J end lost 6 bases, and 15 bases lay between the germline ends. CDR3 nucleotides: TGTGCCAGCAGCTTTCTAAGTCGGCCGGGCGAGCAGTACTTC. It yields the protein CASSFLSRPGEQYF.

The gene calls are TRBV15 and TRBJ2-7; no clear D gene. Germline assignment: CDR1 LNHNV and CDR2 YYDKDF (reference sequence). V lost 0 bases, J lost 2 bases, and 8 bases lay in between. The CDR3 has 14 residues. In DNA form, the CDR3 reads TGTGCCACCAGCAGAGAATACGTTGCCTACGAGCAGTACTTC. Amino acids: CATSREYVAYEQYF.

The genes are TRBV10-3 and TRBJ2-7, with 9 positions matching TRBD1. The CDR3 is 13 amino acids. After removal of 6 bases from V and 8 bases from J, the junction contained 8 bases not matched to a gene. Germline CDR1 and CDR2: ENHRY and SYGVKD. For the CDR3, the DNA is TGTGCCATCAGAGGGGACAGGGAAAATAAGCAGTACTTC. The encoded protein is CAIRGDRENKQYF.

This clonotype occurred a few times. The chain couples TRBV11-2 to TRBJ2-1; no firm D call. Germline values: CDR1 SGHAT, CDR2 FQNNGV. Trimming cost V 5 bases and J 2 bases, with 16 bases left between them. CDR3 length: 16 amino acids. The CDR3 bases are TGTGCCAGCAGCCAGCGAGACTTGAATCCCTACAATGAGCAGTTCTTC. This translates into CASSQRDLNPYNEQFF.

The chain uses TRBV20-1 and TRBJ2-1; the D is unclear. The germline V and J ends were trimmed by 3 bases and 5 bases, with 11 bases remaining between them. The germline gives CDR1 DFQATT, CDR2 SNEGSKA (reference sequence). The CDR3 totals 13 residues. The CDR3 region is CSARVAGNNEQFF. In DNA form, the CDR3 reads TGCAGTGCTAGGGTCGCAGGAAACAATGAGCAGTTCTTC.

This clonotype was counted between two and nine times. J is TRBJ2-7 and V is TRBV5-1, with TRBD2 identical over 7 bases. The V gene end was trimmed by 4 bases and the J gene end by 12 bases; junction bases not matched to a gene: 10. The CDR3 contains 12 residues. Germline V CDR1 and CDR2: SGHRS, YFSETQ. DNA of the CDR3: TGCGCCAGCAGCAGCTACGGGACTAACCTGTACTTC. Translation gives CASSSYGTNLYF.

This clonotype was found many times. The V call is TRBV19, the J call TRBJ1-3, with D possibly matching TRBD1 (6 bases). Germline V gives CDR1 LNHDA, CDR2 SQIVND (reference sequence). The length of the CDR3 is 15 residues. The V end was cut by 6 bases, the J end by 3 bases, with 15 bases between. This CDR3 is CASSHRDIDGNTIYF. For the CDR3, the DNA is TGTGCCAGTAGCCACCGGGACATCGATGGAAACACCATATATTTT. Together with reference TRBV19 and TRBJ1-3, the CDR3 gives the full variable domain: DGGITQSPKYLFRKEGQNVTLSCEQNLNHDAMYWYRQDPGQGLRLIYYSQIVNDFQKGDIAEGYSVSREKKESFPLTVTSAQKNPTAFYLCASSHRDIDGNTIYFGEGSWLTVV.

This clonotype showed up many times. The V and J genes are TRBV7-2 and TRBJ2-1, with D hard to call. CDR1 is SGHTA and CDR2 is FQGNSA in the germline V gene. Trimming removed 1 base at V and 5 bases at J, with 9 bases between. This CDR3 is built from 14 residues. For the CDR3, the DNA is TGTGCCAGCAGCTTAGGTGGCACCAACAATGAGCAGTTCTTC. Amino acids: CASSLGGTNNEQFF.

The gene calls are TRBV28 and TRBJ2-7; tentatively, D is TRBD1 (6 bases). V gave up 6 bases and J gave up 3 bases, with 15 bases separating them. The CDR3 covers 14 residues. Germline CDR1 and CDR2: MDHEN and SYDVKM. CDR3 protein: CASRLRQGRYEQYF. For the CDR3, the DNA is TGTGCCAGCAGATTAAGGCAGGGGCGCTACGAGCAGTACTTC.

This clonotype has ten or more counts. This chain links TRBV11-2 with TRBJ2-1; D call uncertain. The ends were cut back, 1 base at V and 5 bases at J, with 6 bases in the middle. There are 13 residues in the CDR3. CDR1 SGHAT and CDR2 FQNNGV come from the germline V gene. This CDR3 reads CASSLGRHNEQFF. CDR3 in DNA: TGTGCCAGCAGCTTAGGTCGCCACAATGAGCAGTTCTTC.

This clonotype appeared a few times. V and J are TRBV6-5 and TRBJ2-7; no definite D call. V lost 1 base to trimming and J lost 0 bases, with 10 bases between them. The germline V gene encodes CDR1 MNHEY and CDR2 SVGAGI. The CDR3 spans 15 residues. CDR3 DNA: TGTGCCAGCAGTTACTTAGGGTTCAGCTCCTACGAGCAGTACTTC. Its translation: CASSYLGFSSYEQYF.

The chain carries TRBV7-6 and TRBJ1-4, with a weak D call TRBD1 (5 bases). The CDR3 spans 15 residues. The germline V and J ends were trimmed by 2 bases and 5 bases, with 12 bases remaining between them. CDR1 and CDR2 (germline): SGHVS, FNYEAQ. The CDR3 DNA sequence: TGTGCCAGCAGCTTATCAGGGCATCGGAATGAAAAACTGTTTTTT. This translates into CASSLSGHRNEKLFF.

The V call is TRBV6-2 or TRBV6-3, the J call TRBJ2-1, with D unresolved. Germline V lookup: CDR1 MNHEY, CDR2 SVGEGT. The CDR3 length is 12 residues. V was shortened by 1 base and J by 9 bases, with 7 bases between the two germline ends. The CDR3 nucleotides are TGTGCCAGCAGTTACTATTCGGGTGAGCAGTTCTTC. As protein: CASSYYSGEQFF.

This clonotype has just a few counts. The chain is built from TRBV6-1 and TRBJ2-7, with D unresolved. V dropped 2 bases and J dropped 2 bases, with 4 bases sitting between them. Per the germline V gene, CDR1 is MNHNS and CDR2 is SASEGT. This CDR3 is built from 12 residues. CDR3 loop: CASSESAYEQYF. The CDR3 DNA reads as TGTGCCAGCAGTGAATCCGCCTACGAGCAGTACTTC.

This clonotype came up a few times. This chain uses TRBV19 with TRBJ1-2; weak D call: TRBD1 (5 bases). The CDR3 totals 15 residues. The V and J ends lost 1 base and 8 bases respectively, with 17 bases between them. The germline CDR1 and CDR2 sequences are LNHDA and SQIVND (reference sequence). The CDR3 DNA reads TGTGCCAGTAGTATAGTCGCCGGGACCCCGGAAGGCTACACCTTC. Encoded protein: CASSIVAGTPEGYTF.

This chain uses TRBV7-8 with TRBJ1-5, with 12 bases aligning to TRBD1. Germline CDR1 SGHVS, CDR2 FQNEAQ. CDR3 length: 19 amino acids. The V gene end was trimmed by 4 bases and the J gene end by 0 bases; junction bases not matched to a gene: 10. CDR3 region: CASSWVVGQGAHSNQPQHF. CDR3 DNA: TGTGCCAGCAGCTGGGTAGTGGGACAGGGGGCCCATAGCAATCAGCCCCAGCATTTT. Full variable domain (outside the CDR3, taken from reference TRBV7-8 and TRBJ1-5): GAGVSQSPRYKVAKRGQDVALRCDPISGHVSLFWYQQALGQGPEFLTYFQNEAQLDKSGLPSDRFFAERPEGSVSTLKIQRTQQEDSAVYLCASSWVVGQGAHSNQPQHFGDGTRLSIL.

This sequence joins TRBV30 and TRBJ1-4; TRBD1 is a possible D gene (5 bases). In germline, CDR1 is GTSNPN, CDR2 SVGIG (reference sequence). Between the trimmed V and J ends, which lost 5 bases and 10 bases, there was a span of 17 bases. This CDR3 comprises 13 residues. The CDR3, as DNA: TGTGCCTGGTCTACGGAAGGGACCCCAAAACTGTTTTTT. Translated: CAWSTEGTPKLFF.

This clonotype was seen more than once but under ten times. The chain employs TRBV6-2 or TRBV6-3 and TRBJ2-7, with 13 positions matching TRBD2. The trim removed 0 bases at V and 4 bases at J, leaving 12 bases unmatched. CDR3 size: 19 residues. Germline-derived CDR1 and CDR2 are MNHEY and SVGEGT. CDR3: CASSYSWTSGRVPLYEQYF. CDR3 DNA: TGTGCCAGCAGTTACTCCTGGACTAGCGGGAGAGTACCCCTTTACGAGCAGTACTTC.